This record looks at one T cell receptor (beta chain) sequence and its context. Its specificity is not known. CDR1 is KGHSH, CDR2 LQKENI, per germline. Deletions cut 1 base from V and 5 bases from J, with 15 bases between. This CDR3 comprises 15 residues. Only in-frame clones appear in the TCRdb table, and some are missing; sequencing was by immunoSEQ multiplex PCR. The sample holds some 150,000 clones; roughly 91% are singletons and the top ten take approximately 2%. This record comes from a study of T cell responses to AZD1222 COVID-19 vaccine. Study observations and caveats: Possibly, clonal diversity was underestimated; donors were largely white British and included more females. Without day 14 samples, only post-peak T cell repertoires were studied.

The rearrangement uses TRBV18 and TRBJ2-7; the D call may be TRBD1 or TRBD2 (5 bases each). This clonotype was sampled from an adult in good health. The sample in question was peripheral blood, obtained on day 0 of AZD1222 vaccination. CDR3 DNA: TGTGCCAGCTCACCACGACTACAGGACGGCGACGAGCAGTACTTC. Encoded protein: CASSPRLQDGDEQYF.